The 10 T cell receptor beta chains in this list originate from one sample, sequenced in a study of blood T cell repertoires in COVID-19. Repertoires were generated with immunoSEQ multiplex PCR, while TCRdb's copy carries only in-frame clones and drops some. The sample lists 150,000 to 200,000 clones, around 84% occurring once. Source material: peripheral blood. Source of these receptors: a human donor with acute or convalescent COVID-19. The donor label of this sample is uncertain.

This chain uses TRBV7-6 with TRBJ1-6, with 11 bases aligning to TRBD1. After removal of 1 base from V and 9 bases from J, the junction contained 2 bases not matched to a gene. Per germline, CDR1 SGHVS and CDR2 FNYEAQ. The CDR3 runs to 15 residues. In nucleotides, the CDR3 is TGTGCCAGCAGCTTAGATGGGACAGGGGGTTCACCCCTCCACTTT. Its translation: CASSLDGTGGSPLHF. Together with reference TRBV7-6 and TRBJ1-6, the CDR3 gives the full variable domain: GAGVSQSPRYKVTKRGQDVALRCDPISGHVSLYWYRQALGQGPEFLTYFNYEAQQDKSGLPNDRFSAERPEGSISTLTIQRTEQRDSAMYRCASSLDGTGGSPLHFGNGTRLTVT.

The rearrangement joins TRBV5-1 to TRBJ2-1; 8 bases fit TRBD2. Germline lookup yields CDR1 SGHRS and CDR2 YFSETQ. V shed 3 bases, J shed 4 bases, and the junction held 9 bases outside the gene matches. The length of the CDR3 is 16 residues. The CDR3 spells CASSSMTSVTYNEQFF. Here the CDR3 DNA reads TGCGCCAGCAGCTCGATGACTAGCGTTACGTACAATGAGCAGTTCTTC. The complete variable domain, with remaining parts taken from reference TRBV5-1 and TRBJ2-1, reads KAGVTQTPRYLIKTRGQQVTLSCSPISGHRSVSWYQQTPGQGLQFLFEYFSETQRNKGNFPGRFSGRQFSNSRSEMNVSTLELGDSALYLCASSSMTSVTYNEQFFGPGTRLTVL.

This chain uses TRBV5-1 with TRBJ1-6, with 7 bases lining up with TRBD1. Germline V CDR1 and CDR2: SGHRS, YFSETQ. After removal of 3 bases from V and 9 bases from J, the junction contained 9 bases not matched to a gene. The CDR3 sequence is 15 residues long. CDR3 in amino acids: CASSSEGQVFSPLHF. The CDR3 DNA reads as TGCGCCAGCAGCTCCGAAGGACAGGTGTTTTCACCCCTCCACTTT.

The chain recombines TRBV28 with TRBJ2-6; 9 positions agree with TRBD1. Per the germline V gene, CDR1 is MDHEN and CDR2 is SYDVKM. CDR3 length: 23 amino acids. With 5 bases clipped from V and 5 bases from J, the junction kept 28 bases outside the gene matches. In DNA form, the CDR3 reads TGTGCCAGCAGTGGACAACAATTCGGGACAGGGTATATCAGAGAGGGTAGGGCCAACGTCCTGACTTTC. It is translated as CASSGQQFGTGYIREGRANVLTF.

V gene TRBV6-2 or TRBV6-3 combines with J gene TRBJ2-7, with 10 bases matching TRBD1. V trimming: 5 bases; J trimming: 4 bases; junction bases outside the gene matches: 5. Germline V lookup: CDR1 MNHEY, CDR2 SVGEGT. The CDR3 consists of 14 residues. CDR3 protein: CASSTTGGKYEQYF. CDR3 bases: TGTGCCAGCAGTACGACAGGGGGCAAGTACGAGCAGTACTTC.

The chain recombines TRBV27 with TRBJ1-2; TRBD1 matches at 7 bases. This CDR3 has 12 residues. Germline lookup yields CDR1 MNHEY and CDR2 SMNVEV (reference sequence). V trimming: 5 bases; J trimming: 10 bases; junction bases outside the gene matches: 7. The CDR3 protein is CASSPTGFFYTF. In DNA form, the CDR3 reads TGTGCCAGCAGTCCGACAGGGTTTTTCTACACCTTC.

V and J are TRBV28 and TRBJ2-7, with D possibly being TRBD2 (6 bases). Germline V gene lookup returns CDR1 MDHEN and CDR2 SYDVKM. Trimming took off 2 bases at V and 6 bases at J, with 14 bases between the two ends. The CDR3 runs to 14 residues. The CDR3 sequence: CASSLAGLKGEQYF. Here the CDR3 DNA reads TGTGCCAGCAGTTTAGCGGGGCTCAAGGGCGAGCAGTACTTC.

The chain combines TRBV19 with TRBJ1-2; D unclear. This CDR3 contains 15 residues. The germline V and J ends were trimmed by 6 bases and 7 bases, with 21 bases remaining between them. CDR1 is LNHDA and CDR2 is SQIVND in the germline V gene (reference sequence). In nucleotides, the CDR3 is TGTGCCAGTAGGAGAATCGGGAGGGATCCCACTGGCTACACCTTC. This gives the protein CASRRIGRDPTGYTF.

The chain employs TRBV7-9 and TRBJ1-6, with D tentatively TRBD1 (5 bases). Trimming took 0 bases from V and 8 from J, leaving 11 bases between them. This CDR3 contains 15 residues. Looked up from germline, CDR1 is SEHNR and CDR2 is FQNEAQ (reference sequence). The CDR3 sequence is CASSLAKGMDSPLHF. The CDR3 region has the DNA TGTGCCAGCAGCTTAGCGAAGGGGATGGATTCACCCCTCCACTTT.

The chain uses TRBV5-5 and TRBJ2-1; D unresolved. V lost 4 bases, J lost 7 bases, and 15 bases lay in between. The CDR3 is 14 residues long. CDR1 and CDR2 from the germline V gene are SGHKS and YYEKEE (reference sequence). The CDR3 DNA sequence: TGTGCCAGCAGCCCTAACCCCGCTCTGAATGAGCAGTTCTTC. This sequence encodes CASSPNPALNEQFF. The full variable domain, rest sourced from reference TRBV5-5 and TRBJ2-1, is DAGVTQSPTHLIKTRGQQVTLRCSPISGHKSVSWYQQVLGQGPQFIFQYYEKEERGRGNFPDRFSARQFPNYSSELNVNALLLGDSALYLCASSPNPALNEQFFGPGTRLTVL.